Below, 32 T cell receptor beta chains from the same sample are listed, as sequenced in a study of blood T cell repertoires in COVID-19. Method: immunoSEQ multiplex PCR; TCRdb's copy keeps in-frame clones and lacks some. This sample yields approximately 300,000 clones, of which roughly 87% are seen a single time; approximately 2.2% belongs to the top ten. The sample taken for sequencing was peripheral blood. The receptors were sampled from a man between 18 and 35 years old with active or convalescent COVID-19.

The V call is TRBV19, the J call TRBJ2-1, with TRBD2 matching over 10 bases. This CDR3 contains 14 residues. CDR1 LNHDA and CDR2 SQIVND come from the germline V gene (reference sequence). The V gene end was trimmed by 9 bases and the J gene end by 6 bases; junction bases not matched to a gene: 8. The CDR3 here is CASKPSGSLNEQFF. CDR3 bases: TGTGCCAGCAAACCTAGCGGGAGTCTCAATGAGCAGTTCTTC.

The chain employs TRBV10-2 and TRBJ2-7; D gene uncertain. CDR3 length: 13 amino acids. V lost 2 bases to trimming and J lost 3 bases, with 8 bases between them. The V gene's germline CDR1 is WSHSY and CDR2 SAAADI. CDR3 region: CASSEGRNYEQYF. The CDR3 DNA reads TGCGCCAGCAGTGAGGGCAGGAACTACGAGCAGTACTTC.

This sequence joins TRBV7-3 and TRBJ2-1, with a possible D match to TRBD2 (5 bases). The germline V gene encodes CDR1 SGHTA and CDR2 FQGTGA. V was pared by 5 bases and J by 9 bases, with 20 bases between. This CDR3 has 15 residues. The CDR3 DNA reads as TGTGCCAGCAGCCAATCGGACTCGGGCGTTTTTGAGCAGTTCTTC. Protein: CASSQSDSGVFEQFF.

The chain carries TRBV11-2 and TRBJ2-5; no clear D gene. Germline V lookup: CDR1 SGHAT, CDR2 FQNNGV. CDR3 length: 13 residues. Trimming stripped 6 bases from V and 5 bases from J, with 13 bases between. CDR3 amino acids: CASRSTRRETQYF. The CDR3 DNA sequence: TGTGCCAGCAGATCGACTCGCCGGGAGACCCAGTACTTC. Full variable domain (rest looked up from reference TRBV11-2 and TRBJ2-5): EAGVAQSPRYKIIEKRQSVAFWCNPISGHATLYWYQQILGQGPKLLIQFQNNGVVDDSQLPKDRFSAERLKGVDSTLKIQPAKLEDSAVYLCASRSTRRETQYFGPGTRLLVL.

The rearrangement joins TRBV10-2 to TRBJ1-1, with D hard to call. V dropped 2 bases and J dropped 4 bases, with 17 bases sitting between them. CDR3 length: 16 residues. Germline CDR1 reads WSHSY; CDR2 reads SAAADI. The CDR3 sequence: CASSEGPPRGSTEAFF. The CDR3 DNA reads as TGCGCCAGCAGTGAGGGACCCCCTCGCGGGAGCACTGAAGCTTTCTTT.

This chain uses TRBV27 with TRBJ1-2; TRBD1 matches at 9 bases. CDR1 and CDR2 (germline): MNHEY, SMNVEV (reference sequence). Germline trimming cut 4 bases from V and 3 bases from J; bases unmatched to any gene: 6. The CDR3 extends over 15 amino acids. CDR3: CASSSRQGGYYGYTF. The CDR3 DNA follows: TGTGCCAGCAGTTCCAGACAGGGGGGGTACTATGGCTACACCTTC.

By frequency in the sample, this clone is medium-sized. The chain carries TRBV25-1 and TRBJ2-2; 8 nucleotides line up with TRBD1. The V segment lost 6 bases and the J segment 3 bases; nucleotides outside the gene matches: 6. CDR1 MGHDK and CDR2 SYGVNS come from the germline V gene. The CDR3 has 15 amino acids. The CDR3 bases are TGTGCCAGCAGCGAAATGGACAGGGACACCGGGGAGCTGTTTTTT. Translation: CASSEMDRDTGELFF.

The chain recombines TRBV2 with TRBJ2-2; D uncertain. The CDR3 consists of 15 residues. V lost 7 bases and J 0 bases, leaving 12 bases between the germline ends. In germline, CDR1 is SNHLY, CDR2 FYNNEI. CDR3 nucleotide sequence: TGTGCCAGCATAGGTCGCGGATCGAACACCGGGGAGCTGTTTTTT. Its translation is CASIGRGSNTGELFF.

V is TRBV25-1 and J is TRBJ1-4; 9 bases line up with TRBD1. Germline loops: CDR1 MGHDK, CDR2 SYGVNS. The V gene end was trimmed by 1 base and the J gene end by 7 bases; junction bases not matched to a gene: 7. The CDR3 is 16 residues long. The chain's CDR3 is CASSEFRGTGFEKLFF. In nucleotides, the CDR3 is TGTGCCAGCAGTGAATTTCGCGGGACAGGGTTTGAAAAACTGTTTTTT.

This chain connects TRBV12-5 to TRBJ2-5, with no clear D. The CDR3 spans 11 residues. Germline V gene sequence: CDR1 LGHNT, CDR2 FRNRAP. V was cut by 7 bases and J by 5 bases, with 8 bases left in between. The CDR3 is CASATSETQYF. The CDR3 nucleotides read TGTGCTAGTGCCACGAGTGAGACCCAGTACTTC.

This rearrangement joins TRBV7-9 to TRBJ2-7, with TRBD1 matching 7 bases. V shed 5 bases, J shed 3 bases, and the junction held 4 bases outside the gene matches. The CDR3 is 13 residues long. CDR1 is SEHNR, CDR2 FQNEAQ, per germline (reference sequence). CDR3 DNA sequence: TGTGCCAGCAGCGGGGACAGTATCTACGAGCAGTACTTC. Translation gives CASSGDSIYEQYF.

This clone was seen more than once but under ten times. This chain connects TRBV12-5 to TRBJ2-5, with a tentative D call TRBD1 (6 bases). The V gene's germline CDR1 is LGHNT and CDR2 FRNRAP. CDR3 length: 15 amino acids. V lost 0 bases, J lost 5 bases, and 13 bases lay in between. This chain's CDR3 is CASGLVDLRGETQYF. CDR3 coding DNA: TGTGCTAGTGGTTTGGTCGACTTAAGGGGGGAGACCCAGTACTTC.

This clone was recorded a few times. The chain carries TRBV19 and TRBJ1-4, with 9 bases fitting TRBD1. This CDR3 is 16 amino acids long. Germline V gives CDR1 LNHDA, CDR2 SQIVND (reference sequence). V lost 9 bases to trimming and J lost 4 bases; unmatched junction nucleotides: 12. As DNA, the CDR3 is TGTGCCAGCGCACATACCCCGGGACAGGGTAATGAAAAACTGTTTTTT. This translates into CASAHTPGQGNEKLFF.

Comment on this clone: Given a much more abundant clone one base away, this may be a read error. The chain is built from TRBV5-5 and TRBJ2-3, with 13 bases lining up with TRBD2. From germline, CDR1 is SGHKS and CDR2 YYEKEE (reference sequence). V lost 4 bases, J lost 2 bases, and 4 bases stayed unmatched. This CDR3 has 16 residues. The CDR3 loop is CASSRGLAGATDTQYF. The CDR3 DNA reads as TGTGCCAGCAGCCGAGGACTAGCGGGAGCCACAGATACGCAGTATTTT. Based on the CDR3 plus reference TRBV5-5 and TRBJ2-3, the full variable domain is DAGVTQSPTHLIKTRGQQVTLRCSPISGHKSVSWYQQVLGQGPQFIFQYYEKEERGRGNFPDRFSARQFPNYSSELNVNALLLGDSALYLCASSRGLAGATDTQYFGPGTRLTVL.

This sequence joins TRBV27 and TRBJ1-2; perhaps TRBD1 as D (5 bases). CDR3 length equals 12 residues. From germline, CDR1 is MNHEY and CDR2 SMNVEV (reference sequence). The V end lost 8 bases, the J end lost 5 bases, and 12 bases lay between the germline ends. The CDR3 DNA reads TGTGCCAGCGGAGGGCCAGGGTATGGCTACACCTTC. It encodes CASGGPGYGYTF.

V gene TRBV7-8 combines with J gene TRBJ1-2; 8 bases map to TRBD1. V dropped 5 bases and J dropped 6; count of bases not matched to a gene: 8. This CDR3 has 14 residues. The germline V gene encodes CDR1 SGHVS and CDR2 FQNEAQ. CDR3 bases: TGTGCCAGCAGCCGCAAGGGACAGGCCGATGGCTACACCTTC. As protein: CASSRKGQADGYTF. Together with reference TRBV7-8 and TRBJ1-2, the CDR3 gives the full variable domain: GAGVSQSPRYKVAKRGQDVALRCDPISGHVSLFWYQQALGQGPEFLTYFQNEAQLDKSGLPSDRFFAERPEGSVSTLKIQRTQQEDSAVYLCASSRKGQADGYTFGSGTRLTVV.

The chain carries TRBV19 and TRBJ1-4; 8 bases agree with TRBD1. The CDR3 extends over 15 amino acids. Per germline, CDR1 LNHDA and CDR2 SQIVND (reference sequence). V trimming: 4 bases; J trimming: 6 bases; junction bases outside the gene matches: 7. In nucleotides, the CDR3 is TGTGCCAGTAGTAACTGGCAGGGGGCAGATGAAAAACTGTTTTTT. Its protein product is CASSNWQGADEKLFF.

V gene TRBV4-3 combines with J gene TRBJ1-2; TRBD1 matches at 8 bases. V shed 4 bases and J 6 bases; nucleotides not matched to a gene: 10. The CDR3 consists of 15 residues. Looked up from germline, CDR1 is LGHNA and CDR2 is YSLEER. DNA for the CDR3: TGCGCCAGCAGCCTACAACTCGGGACAGGTCATGGCTACACCTTC. Translation gives CASSLQLGTGHGYTF.

This rearrangement joins TRBV6-5 to TRBJ2-1, with 13 bases matching TRBD2. Germline V gene data show CDR1 as MNHEY and CDR2 as SVGAGI. The CDR3 covers 16 residues. After removal of 1 base from V and 3 bases from J, the junction contained 0 bases not matched to a gene. DNA for the CDR3: TGTGCCAGCAGTTACTGGACTAGCGGGGGCTACAATGAGCAGTTCTTC. Translating gives CASSYWTSGGYNEQFF.

This clone was found a few times. This chain connects TRBV21-1 to TRBJ1-5; TRBD1 reflects the table's D call only, with no check against the DNA. TRBV21-1 is deemed a pseudogene. The CDR3 is 13 amino acids. This chain's CDR3 is CASPGRGNQPQHF. The CDR3 DNA sequence: TGTGCCAGCCCCGGCAGGGGCAATCAGCCCCAGCATTTT.

This chain uses TRBV5-8 with TRBJ2-2; maybe TRBD2 (5 bases). V dropped 4 bases and J dropped 6 bases, with 10 bases sitting between them. The CDR3 contains 13 residues. Germline CDR1 SGHTS, CDR2 YDEGEE. The CDR3 DNA reads TGTGCCAGCAGCACCGGACTTTCCGGGGAGCTGTTTTTT. Amino acids: CASSTGLSGELFF. Full variable domain (outside the CDR3, taken from reference TRBV5-8 and TRBJ2-2): EAGVTQSPTHLIKTRGQQATLRCSPISGHTSVYWYQQALGLGLQFLLWYDEGEERNRGNFPPRFSGRQFPNYSSELNVNALELEDSALYLCASSTGLSGELFFGEGSRLTVL.

This rearrangement joins TRBV28 to TRBJ2-2, with D unclear. The CDR3 is made up of 13 amino acids. Between the trimmed V and J ends, which lost 5 bases and 8 bases, there was a span of 12 bases. Germline V lookup: CDR1 MDHEN, CDR2 SYDVKM. CDR3 coding DNA: TGTGCCAGCAGTCCAATTTACTTGGGGGAGCTGTTTTTT. Protein product: CASSPIYLGELFF.

Remarks on this clone: Other DNA sequences in the same sample also yield this CDR3. J is TRBJ1-2 and V is TRBV5-5; no definite D call. V lost 0 bases, J lost 0 bases, and 6 bases lay in between. The V gene's germline CDR1 is SGHKS and CDR2 YYEKEE (reference sequence). The CDR3 runs to 14 residues. The CDR3 bases are TGTGCCAGCAGCTTGGCGGGAGCTAACTATGGCTACACCTTC. Protein: CASSLAGANYGYTF.

A few counts support this clone. This CDR3 is also generated by other DNA sequences in the sample. This chain uses TRBV7-9 with TRBJ2-1, with 10 nucleotides matching TRBD2. CDR3 length: 16 amino acids. Germline CDR1 is SEHNR and CDR2 is FQNEAQ (reference sequence). V gave up 0 bases and J gave up 1 base; unmatched junction bases: 0. CDR3 in amino acids: CASSLALAGSYNEQFF. In DNA form, the CDR3 reads TGTGCCAGCAGCTTAGCACTAGCGGGATCCTACAATGAGCAGTTCTTC.

The J gene is TRBJ2-7, the V gene TRBV28, with 10 positions matching TRBD2. Germline V gene data show CDR1 as MDHEN and CDR2 as SYDVKM. The junction had 4 bases not matched to a gene; V was cut back by 5 bases and J by 3 bases. The CDR3 is 14 residues long. The CDR3 DNA is TGTGCCAGCAGTCGGACTAGCGGTGACTACGAGCAGTACTTC. Its protein product is CASSRTSGDYEQYF. The whole variable domain, filled in from reference TRBV28 and TRBJ2-7, reads DVKVTQSSRYLVKRTGEKVFLECVQDMDHENMFWYRQDPGLGLRLIYFSYDVKMKEKGDIPEGYSVSREKKERFSLILESASTNQTSMYLCASSRTSGDYEQYFGPGTRLTVT.

The chain joins TRBV27 to TRBJ2-1, with D possibly TRBD2 on 5 matching bases. The CDR3 extends over 16 amino acids. V lost 2 bases and J lost 0, with 11 bases in between. From germline, CDR1 is MNHEY and CDR2 SMNVEV (reference sequence). CDR3 in DNA: TGTGCCAGCAGTTTAGGTGCGGAGGTCTCCTACAATGAGCAGTTCTTC. The encoded protein is CASSLGAEVSYNEQFF.

The V gene is TRBV30, the J gene TRBJ1-6; 7 positions agree with TRBD1. CDR1 and CDR2 (germline): GTSNPN, SVGIG (reference sequence). The CDR3 has 17 amino acids. V was clipped by 1 base and J by 2 bases; unmatched bases: 8. CDR3 coding DNA: TGTGCCTGGAGTGGGGTTCACAGGGGCGCCTATAATTCACCCCTCCACTTT. Protein sequence: CAWSGVHRGAYNSPLHF.

The CDR3 reads CASSSPGETDTQYF. CDR3 DNA: TGTGCCAGCAGCTCCCCAGGGGAGACAGATACGCAGTATTTT. The chain carries TRBV28 and TRBJ2-3, with D perhaps TRBD1 (6 bases). V lost 6 bases, J lost 3 bases, and 13 bases lay in between. CDR3 length equals 14 residues. The germline gives CDR1 MDHEN, CDR2 SYDVKM.

The chain couples TRBV19 to TRBJ1-1, with 8 bases aligning to TRBD1. Trimming took 6 bases from V and 5 from J; bases not matched to a gene: 5. The germline V gene encodes CDR1 LNHDA and CDR2 SQIVND (reference sequence). The CDR3 loop spans 13 amino acids. The chain's CDR3 is CASSFDRGTEAFF. Here the CDR3 DNA reads TGTGCCAGTAGCTTCGACAGGGGTACTGAAGCTTTCTTT.

This clone has only one observation. The chain combines TRBV27 with TRBJ2-1; no clear D. Per germline, CDR1 MNHEY and CDR2 SMNVEV (reference sequence). The length of the CDR3 is 14 residues. The V end was cut by 5 bases, the J end by 6 bases, with 14 bases between. The CDR3 sequence: CASSPSRIGNEQFF. The CDR3 coding sequence is TGTGCCAGCAGTCCCAGTCGTATTGGCAATGAGCAGTTCTTC.

Points on this clone: Within the sample, other DNA sequences also encode this same CDR3. The chain is built from TRBV9 and TRBJ2-1; 9 bases match TRBD2. CDR1 and CDR2 (germline): SGDLS, YYNGEE. Losses at the gene ends were 0 bases for V and 4 bases for J; bases not matched to a gene: 2. The CDR3 sequence is 15 residues long. CDR3: CASSVGLADYNEQFF. In nucleotides, the CDR3 is TGTGCCAGCAGCGTAGGACTAGCGGATTACAATGAGCAGTTCTTC.

J is TRBJ2-7 and V is TRBV5-1, with D perhaps TRBD2 (5 bases). The germline CDR1 and CDR2 sequences are SGHRS and YFSETQ. The CDR3 sequence is 16 residues long. V dropped 0 bases and J dropped 3 bases, with 16 bases sitting between them. CDR3 bases: TGCGCCAGCAGCTTGGCCCCCCCGACGGGGATCTACGAGCAGTACTTC. It codes for CASSLAPPTGIYEQYF.